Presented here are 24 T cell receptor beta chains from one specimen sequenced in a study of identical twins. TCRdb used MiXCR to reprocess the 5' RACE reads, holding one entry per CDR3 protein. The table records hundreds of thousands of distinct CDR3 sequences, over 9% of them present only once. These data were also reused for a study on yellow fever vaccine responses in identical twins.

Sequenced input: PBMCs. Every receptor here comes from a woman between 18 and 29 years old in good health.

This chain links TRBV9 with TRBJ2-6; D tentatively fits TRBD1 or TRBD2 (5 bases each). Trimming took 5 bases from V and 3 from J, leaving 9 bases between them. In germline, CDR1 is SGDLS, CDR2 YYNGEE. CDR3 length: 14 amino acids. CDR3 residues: CASRRGGGANVLTF. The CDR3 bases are TGTGCCAGCAGGAGGGGTGGTGGGGCCAACGTCCTGACTTTC.

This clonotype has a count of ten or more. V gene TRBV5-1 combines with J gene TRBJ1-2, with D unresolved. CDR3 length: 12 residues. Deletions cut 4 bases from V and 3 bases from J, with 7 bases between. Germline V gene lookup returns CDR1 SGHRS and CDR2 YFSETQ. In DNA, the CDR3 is TGCGCCAGCAGCCAAGACTACTATGGCTACACCTTC. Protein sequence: CASSQDYYGYTF.

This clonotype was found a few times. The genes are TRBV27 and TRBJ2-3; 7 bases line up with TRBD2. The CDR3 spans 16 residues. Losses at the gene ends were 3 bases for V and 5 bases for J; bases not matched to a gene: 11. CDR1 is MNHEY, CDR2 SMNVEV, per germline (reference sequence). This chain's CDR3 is CASSLEGRADKDTQYF. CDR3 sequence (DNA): TGTGCCAGCAGTTTGGAGGGGAGGGCCGATAAAGATACGCAGTATTTT.

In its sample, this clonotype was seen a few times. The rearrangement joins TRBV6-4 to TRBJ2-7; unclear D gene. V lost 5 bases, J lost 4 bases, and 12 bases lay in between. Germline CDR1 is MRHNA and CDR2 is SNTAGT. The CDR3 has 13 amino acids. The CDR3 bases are TGTGCCAGCAGTCCCATTCCCGGGTACGAGCAGTACGTC. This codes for CASSPIPGYEQYV.

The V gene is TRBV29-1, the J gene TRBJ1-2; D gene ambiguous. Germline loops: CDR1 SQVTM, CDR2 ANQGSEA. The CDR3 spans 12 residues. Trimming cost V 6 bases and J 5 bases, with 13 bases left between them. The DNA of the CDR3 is TGCAGCGTGCGAACTTTTCTGTATGGCTACACCTTC. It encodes CSVRTFLYGYTF.

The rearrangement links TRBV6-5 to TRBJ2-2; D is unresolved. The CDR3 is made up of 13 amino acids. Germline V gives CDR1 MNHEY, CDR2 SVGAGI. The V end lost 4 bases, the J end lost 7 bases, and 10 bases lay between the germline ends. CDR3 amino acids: CASSWGWGGELFF. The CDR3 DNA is TGTGCCAGCAGTTGGGGTTGGGGCGGGGAGCTGTTTTTT.

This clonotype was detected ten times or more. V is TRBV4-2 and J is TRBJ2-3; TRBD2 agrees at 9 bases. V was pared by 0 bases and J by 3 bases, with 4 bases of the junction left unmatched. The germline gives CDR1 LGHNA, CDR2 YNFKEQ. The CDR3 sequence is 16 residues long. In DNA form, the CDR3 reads TGTGCCAGCAGCCAAGAGGCTAGCGGGGTAACAGATACGCAGTATTTT. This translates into CASSQEASGVTDTQYF.

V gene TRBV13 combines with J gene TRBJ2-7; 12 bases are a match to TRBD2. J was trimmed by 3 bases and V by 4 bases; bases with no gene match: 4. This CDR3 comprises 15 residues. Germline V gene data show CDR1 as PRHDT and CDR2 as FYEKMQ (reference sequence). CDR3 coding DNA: TGTGCCAGCAGCTCCGGACTAGCGGGACACTACGAGCAGTACTTC. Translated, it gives CASSSGLAGHYEQYF.

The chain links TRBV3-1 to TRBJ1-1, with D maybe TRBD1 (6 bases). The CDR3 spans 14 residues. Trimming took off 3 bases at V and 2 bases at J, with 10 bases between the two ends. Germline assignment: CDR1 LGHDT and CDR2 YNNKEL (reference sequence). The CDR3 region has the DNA TGTGCCAGCAGCCATCAGGGGCGAAACACTGAAGCTTTCTTT. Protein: CASSHQGRNTEAFF. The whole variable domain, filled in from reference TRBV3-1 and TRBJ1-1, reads DTAVSQTPKYLVTQMGNDKSIKCEQNLGHDTMYWYKQDSKKFLKIMFSYNNKELIINETVPNRFSPKSPDKAHLNLHINSLELGDSAVYFCASSHQGRNTEAFFGQGTRLTVV.

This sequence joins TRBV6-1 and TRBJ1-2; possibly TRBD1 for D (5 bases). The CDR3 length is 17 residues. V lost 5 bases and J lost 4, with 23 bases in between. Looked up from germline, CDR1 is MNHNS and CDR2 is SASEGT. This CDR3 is CASSSSSGTAFAYGYTF. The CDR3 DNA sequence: TGTGCCAGCAGTAGTTCGTCCGGGACGGCTTTCGCCTATGGCTACACCTTC.

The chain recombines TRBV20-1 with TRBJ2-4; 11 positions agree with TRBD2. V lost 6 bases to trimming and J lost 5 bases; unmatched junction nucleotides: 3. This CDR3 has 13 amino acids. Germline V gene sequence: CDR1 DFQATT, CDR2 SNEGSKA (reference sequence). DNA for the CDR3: TGCAGTGCCGATAGCGGGGGGGAAAACATTCAGTACTTC. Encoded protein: CSADSGGENIQYF.

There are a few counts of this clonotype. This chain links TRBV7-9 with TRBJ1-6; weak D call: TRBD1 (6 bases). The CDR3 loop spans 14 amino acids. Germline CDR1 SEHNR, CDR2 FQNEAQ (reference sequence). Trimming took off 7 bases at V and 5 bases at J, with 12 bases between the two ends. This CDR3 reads CASTSAGDNSPLHF. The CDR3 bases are TGTGCCAGCACCTCGGCAGGGGATAATTCACCCCTCCACTTT.

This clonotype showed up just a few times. CDR3 in amino acids: CSLGGGEQYV. In DNA form, the CDR3 reads TGCAGCCTCGGGGGGGGCGAGCAGTACGTC. This chain links TRBV20-1 with TRBJ2-7, with 8 bases fitting TRBD2. CDR1 is DFQATT, CDR2 SNEGSKA, per germline (reference sequence). CDR3 length equals 10 residues.

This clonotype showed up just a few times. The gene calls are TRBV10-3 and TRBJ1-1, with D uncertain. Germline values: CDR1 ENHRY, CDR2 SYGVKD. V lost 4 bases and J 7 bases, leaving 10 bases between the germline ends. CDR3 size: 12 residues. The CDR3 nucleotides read TGTGCCATCAGTGTGCGGGAAAATGAAGCTTTCTTT. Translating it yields CAISVRENEAFF.

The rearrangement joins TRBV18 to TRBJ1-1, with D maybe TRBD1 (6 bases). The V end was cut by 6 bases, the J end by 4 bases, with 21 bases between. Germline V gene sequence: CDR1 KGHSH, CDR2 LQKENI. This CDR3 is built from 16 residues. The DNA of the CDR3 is TGTGCCAGCTCCCCCACGATGAAACAGGGAGGCACTGAAGCTTTCTTT. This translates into CASSPTMKQGGTEAFF. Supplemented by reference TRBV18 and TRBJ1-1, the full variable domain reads NAGVMQNPRHLVRRRGQEARLRCSPMKGHSHVYWYRQLPEEGLKFMVYLQKENIIDESGMPKERFSAEFPKEGPSILRIQQVVRGDSAAYFCASSPTMKQGGTEAFFGQGTRLTVV.

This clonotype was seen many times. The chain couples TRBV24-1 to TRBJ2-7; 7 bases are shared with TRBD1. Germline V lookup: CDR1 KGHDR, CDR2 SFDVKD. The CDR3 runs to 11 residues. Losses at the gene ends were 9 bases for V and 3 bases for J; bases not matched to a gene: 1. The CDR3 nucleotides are TGTGCCACCGGGGACAGCTACGAGCAGTACTTC. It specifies CATGDSYEQYF.

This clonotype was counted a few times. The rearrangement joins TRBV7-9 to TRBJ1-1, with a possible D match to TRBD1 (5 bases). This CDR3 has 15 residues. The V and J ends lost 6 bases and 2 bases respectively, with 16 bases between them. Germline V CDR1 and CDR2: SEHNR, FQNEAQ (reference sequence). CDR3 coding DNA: TGTGCCAGCAGAGATATCAGGGAAGTTAACACTGAAGCTTTCTTT. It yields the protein CASRDIREVNTEAFF.

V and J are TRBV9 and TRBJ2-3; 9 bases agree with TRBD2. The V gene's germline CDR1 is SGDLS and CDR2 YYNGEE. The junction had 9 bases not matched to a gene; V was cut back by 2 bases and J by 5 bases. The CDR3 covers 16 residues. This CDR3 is CASSVTAGGVGDTQYF. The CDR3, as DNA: TGTGCCAGCAGCGTGACGGCGGGGGGGGTTGGAGATACGCAGTATTTT.

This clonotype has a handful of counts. The CDR3 nucleotides read TGTGCCAGCACCCAGACTAGCGGGAGCTCGGTGGAGCAGTTCTTC. Translation: CASTQTSGSSVEQFF. The chain is built from TRBV12-3 or TRBV12-4 and TRBJ2-1, with 12 bases aligning to TRBD2. The CDR3 has 15 residues. The J segment lost 10 bases and the V segment lost 7 bases, leaving 11 bases of the junction unmatched.

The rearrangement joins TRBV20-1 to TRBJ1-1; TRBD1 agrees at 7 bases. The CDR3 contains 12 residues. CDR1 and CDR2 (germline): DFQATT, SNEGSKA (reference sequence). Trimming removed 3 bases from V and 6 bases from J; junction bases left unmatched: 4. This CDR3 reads CSARSQGAEAFF. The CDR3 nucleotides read TGCAGTGCTAGGTCGCAGGGGGCTGAAGCTTTCTTT.

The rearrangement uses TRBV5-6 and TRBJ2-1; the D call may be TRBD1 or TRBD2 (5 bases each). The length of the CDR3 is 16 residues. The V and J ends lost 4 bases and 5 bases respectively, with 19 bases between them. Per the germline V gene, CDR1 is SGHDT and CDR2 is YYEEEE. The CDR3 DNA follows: TGTGCCAGCAGCAACCTCCGGGACCGGCCTGACAATGAGCAGTTCTTC. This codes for CASSNLRDRPDNEQFF.

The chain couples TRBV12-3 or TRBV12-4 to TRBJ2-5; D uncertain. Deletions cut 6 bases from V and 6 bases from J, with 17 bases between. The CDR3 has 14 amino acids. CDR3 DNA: TGTGCCAGCAGCCAACCTTCAGGTGGGAAGACCCAGTACTTC. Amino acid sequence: CASSQPSGGKTQYF.

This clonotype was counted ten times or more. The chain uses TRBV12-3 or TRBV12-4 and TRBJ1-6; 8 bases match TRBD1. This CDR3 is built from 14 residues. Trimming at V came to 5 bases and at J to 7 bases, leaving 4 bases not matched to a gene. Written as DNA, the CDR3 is TGTGCCAGCAGTGCAGGGGGCCAGAATTCACCCCTCCACTTT. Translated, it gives CASSAGGQNSPLHF.

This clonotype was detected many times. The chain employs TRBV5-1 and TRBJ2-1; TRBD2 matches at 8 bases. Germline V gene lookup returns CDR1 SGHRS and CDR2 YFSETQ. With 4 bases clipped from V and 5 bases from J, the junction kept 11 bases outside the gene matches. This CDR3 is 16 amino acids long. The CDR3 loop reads CASSPVAGKVDNEQFF. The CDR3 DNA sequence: TGCGCCAGCAGCCCCGTAGCGGGAAAGGTTGACAATGAGCAGTTCTTC.